A selection of T cell receptor beta chains follows, all from one sample in a study of T cell repertoires in cytomegalovirus infection. TCRdb recomputed calls from the reads with MiXCR, one row per CDR3 protein. The profile shows about 920,000 distinct CDR3 sequences, approximately 31% of them singletons. No antigen is known for these receptors. The sequenced sample was cultured CD8+ T cells from PBMCs, obtained from culture after CMV antigen stimulation. The origin of the receptors is a human donor in good health (CMV status not recorded). Some clones in this sample may be carry-over from other donors' samples. CDR3s include the opening cysteine and the closing phenylalanine or tryptophan. A D gene is named only where the DNA matches it firmly. Size tells how often a clone was seen (once, few, many) or the class of an expanded clone, and some rows leave it out.

D gene	clone size	J gene	V gene	CDR3 protein	CDR3 DNA
TRBD2	.	TRBJ2-1	TRBV12-3/TRBV12-4	CASSTWTSVDEQFF	TGTGCCAGCAGTACTTGGACTAGCGTCGATGAGCAGTTCTTC
.	few	TRBJ1-2	TRBV12-3/TRBV12-4	CASSLGDTYYGYTF	TGTGCCAGCAGTTTAGGAGACACATACTATGGCTACACCTTC
.	.	TRBJ1-4	TRBV29-1	CSVVSTNEKLFF	TGCAGCGTTGTGTCAACTAATGAAAAACTGTTTTTT
.	.	TRBJ2-2	TRBV2	CASNPMTGELFF	TGTGCCAGCAACCCAATGACTGGGGAGCTGTTTTTT
.	.	TRBJ2-5	TRBV14	CASSQNPGPQETQYF	TGTGCCAGCAGCCAAAATCCCGGACCACAAGAGACCCAGTACTTC
.	many	TRBJ2-1	TRBV7-9	CASSHEWGASIEQFF	TGTGCCAGCAGCCACGAGTGGGGGGCGAGTATTGAGCAGTTCTTC
TRBD1	.	TRBJ1-1	TRBV15	CATSKGQGLSEAFF	TGTGCCACCAGCAAAGGACAGGGATTATCTGAAGCTTTCTTT
.	.	TRBJ1-1	TRBV29-1	CTTGVKGYNTEAFF	TGCACCACTGGCGTGAAGGGATACAACACTGAAGCTTTCTTT
.	once	TRBJ2-5	TRBV4-1	CASRGGGVYQETQYF	TGTGCCAGCAGGGGAGGGGGGGTGTACCAAGAGACCCAGTACTTC
TRBD1	.	TRBJ2-2	TRBV20-1	CSAPGQTNTGELFF	TGCAGTGCCCCGGGACAGACGAACACCGGGGAGCTGTTTTTT